Sequencing of this T cell receptor (beta chain) was carried out in a study of graft-versus-host responses after intestinal transplantation. About the study: All recipients were given anti-thymocyte globulin induction, and tacrolimus and steroids were then administered for around three years.

The germline CDR1 and CDR2 sequences are GTSNPN and SVGIG (reference sequence). This CDR3 contains 14 residues. The V gene end was trimmed by 3 bases and the J gene end by 10 bases; junction bases not matched to a gene: 5. TCRdb's copy holds only in-frame clones and misses some; the assay was immunoSEQ multiplex PCR. The table records over 85,000 clones, approximately 92% of them present only once. Remarks on this clone: What it binds is not known.

The V call is TRBV30, the J call TRBJ1-6; 11 bases match TRBD1. The sample consisted of unstimulated CD8+ T cells sorted from spleen or lymph node cells, taken before intestinal transplant. The sequence derives from a human donor who received an intestinal transplant. CDR3 nucleotides: TGTGCCTGGAGCTCGGGACAGGGGGGCTCACCCCTCCACTTT. Translation gives CAWSSGQGGSPLHF.